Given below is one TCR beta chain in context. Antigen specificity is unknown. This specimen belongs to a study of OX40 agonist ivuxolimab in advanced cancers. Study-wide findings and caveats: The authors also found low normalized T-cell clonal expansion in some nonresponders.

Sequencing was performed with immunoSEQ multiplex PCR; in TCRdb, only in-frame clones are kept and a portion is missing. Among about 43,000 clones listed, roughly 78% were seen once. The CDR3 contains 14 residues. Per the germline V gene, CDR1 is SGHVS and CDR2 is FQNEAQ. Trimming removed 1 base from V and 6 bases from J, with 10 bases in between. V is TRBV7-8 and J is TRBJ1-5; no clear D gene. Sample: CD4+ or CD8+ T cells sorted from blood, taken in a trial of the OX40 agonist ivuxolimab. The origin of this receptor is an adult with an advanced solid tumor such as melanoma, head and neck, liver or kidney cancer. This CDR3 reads CASSLDGSGQPQHF. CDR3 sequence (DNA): TGTGCCAGCAGCTTAGACGGGTCGGGTCAGCCCCAGCATTTT.